Below, 29 T cell receptor beta chains from the same sample are listed, as sequenced in a study of cytomegalovirus exposure and HLA in healthy donors. Clones were read by immunoSEQ multiplex PCR, and TCRdb kept only the in-frame ones, dropping some. The top ten clones hold 4.5% of a sample with roughly 68,000 clones, roughly 95% of them seen once. Material for sequencing was PBMCs. The receptors here all came from a woman in her late teens or twenties in good health and CMV-seropositive.

This chain joins TRBV2 and TRBJ1-5; unclear D gene. This CDR3 is built from 13 residues. Trimming cost V 4 bases and J 3 bases, with 7 bases left between them. Germline assignment: CDR1 SNHLY and CDR2 FYNNEI. The CDR3 here is CASSGQYNQPQHF. In DNA, the CDR3 is TGTGCCAGCAGTGGGCAGTACAATCAGCCCCAGCATTTT.

The chain employs TRBV18 and TRBJ1-1; TRBD1 matches at 8 bases. CDR1 and CDR2 from the germline V gene are KGHSH and LQKENI. The CDR3 spans 16 residues. V lost 2 bases to trimming and J lost 5 bases; unmatched junction nucleotides: 10. CDR3 sequence (DNA): TGTGCCAGCTCACCAAAAGAGACAGGGGAGAGGACTGAAGCTTTCTTT. Protein sequence: CASSPKETGERTEAFF.

The genes are TRBV12-5 and TRBJ2-5; 11 nucleotides line up with TRBD2. Germline V gives CDR1 LGHNT, CDR2 FRNRAP. This CDR3 has 16 residues. Trimming removed 6 bases from V and 5 bases from J; junction bases left unmatched: 11. The CDR3 here is CASGGNSGRAPETQYF. CDR3 nucleotides: TGTGCTAGTGGGGGAAATAGCGGGAGGGCCCCCGAGACCCAGTACTTC.

The chain uses TRBV13 and TRBJ2-7; a possible D gene is TRBD2 (5 bases). V was cut by 4 bases and J by 3 bases, with 13 bases left in between. Germline CDR1 reads PRHDT; CDR2 reads FYEKMQ (reference sequence). This CDR3 spans 14 amino acids. The DNA of the CDR3 is TGTGCCAGCAGCTCTCGGGGTAGCGTCTACGAGCAGTACTTC. The encoded protein is CASSSRGSVYEQYF.

The chain carries TRBV13 and TRBJ2-3, with 9 bases lining up with TRBD2. CDR1 and CDR2 from the germline V gene are PRHDT and FYEKMQ (reference sequence). CDR3 size: 16 residues. V trimming: 8 bases; J trimming: 2 bases; junction bases outside the gene matches: 11. In DNA form, the CDR3 reads TGTGCCAGCGCCCCCGCCGGGACTAGCCCCACAGATACGCAGTATTTT. This codes for CASAPAGTSPTDTQYF.

The J gene is TRBJ1-2, the V gene TRBV5-1; 11 positions agree with TRBD1. V lost 3 bases, J lost 5 bases, and 6 bases stayed unmatched. This CDR3 contains 15 residues. Per the germline V gene, CDR1 is SGHRS and CDR2 is YFSETQ. CDR3 coding DNA: TGCGCCAGCAGCTCGGGGACAGGGGGAGCTTATGGCTACACCTTC. Its protein is CASSSGTGGAYGYTF.

The chain is built from TRBV6-5 and TRBJ2-7; TRBD2 aligns across 8 bases. Germline CDR1 is MNHEY and CDR2 is SVGAGI. V trimming: 6 bases; J trimming: 2 bases; junction bases outside the gene matches: 6. The CDR3 has 14 residues. The CDR3 coding sequence is TGTGCCAGCAGCTATACGGGAGGGCCCTACGAGCAGTACTTC. As protein: CASSYTGGPYEQYF.

This clone showed up just once. This chain connects TRBV4-3 to TRBJ2-5; 7 bases align to TRBD2. This CDR3 contains 14 residues. Germline CDR1 is LGHNA and CDR2 is YSLEER. Trimming took 0 bases from V and 4 from J; bases not matched to a gene: 2. CDR3: CASSQDTGGETQYF. The CDR3 bases are TGCGCCAGCAGCCAAGATACGGGGGGAGAGACCCAGTACTTC.

In DNA form, the CDR3 reads TGCAGCGTTGAACGACGGGAGGTCCCCTACGAGCAGTACTTC. Translation gives CSVERREVPYEQYF. The chain recombines TRBV29-1 with TRBJ2-7, with 7 nucleotides matching TRBD2. The length of the CDR3 is 14 residues. After removal of 2 bases from V and 2 bases from J, the junction contained 6 bases not matched to a gene. Germline V gene sequence: CDR1 SQVTM, CDR2 ANQGSEA.

The chain carries TRBV30 and TRBJ2-7, with D perhaps matching TRBD2 (6 bases). The germline V gene has CDR1 GTSNPN and CDR2 SVGIG (reference sequence). V was cut by 1 base and J by 2 bases, with 15 bases left in between. The length of the CDR3 is 15 residues. CDR3 DNA: TGTGCCTGGAGTGCTTGGGACTTTGAAACCTACGAGCAGTACTTC. This translates into CAWSAWDFETYEQYF.

The V and J genes are TRBV7-2 and TRBJ2-1; 8 nucleotides line up with TRBD2. V was clipped by 0 bases and J by 5 bases; unmatched bases: 6. Germline V gene data show CDR1 as SGHTA and CDR2 as FQGNSA. The CDR3 runs 16 residues. As DNA, the CDR3 is TGTGCCAGCAGCTTAGCGAGCGGGAGTACCGACAATGAGCAGTTCTTC. Translation: CASSLASGSTDNEQFF.

In its sample, this clone was seen once. The CDR3 here is CASSLIRREGRPKQETQYF. The CDR3 coding sequence is TGTGCCAGCAGCTTGATACGGCGGGAGGGCCGGCCTAAGCAAGAGACCCAGTACTTC. The rearrangement uses TRBV5-6 and TRBJ2-5; 9 bases match TRBD2. The length of the CDR3 is 19 residues. Per the germline V gene, CDR1 is SGHDT and CDR2 is YYEEEE. Trimming took 1 base from V and 2 from J; bases not matched to a gene: 15.

This clone was seen only once. This chain connects TRBV19 to TRBJ2-3; TRBD1 is a possible D gene (6 bases). Germline-derived CDR1 and CDR2 are LNHDA and SQIVND (reference sequence). Between the trimmed V and J ends, which lost 3 bases and 0 bases, there was a span of 13 bases. The CDR3 runs to 16 residues. CDR3 bases: TGTGCCAGTAGTATCTACGACAGGCCCAGCACAGATACGCAGTATTTT. Translated, it gives CASSIYDRPSTDTQYF.

V gene TRBV5-4 combines with J gene TRBJ2-3, with TRBD2 identical over 8 bases. J gave up 5 bases and V 2 bases, and 1 base lay outside the gene matches. This CDR3 has 13 amino acids. In germline, CDR1 is SGHNT, CDR2 YYREEE (reference sequence). In DNA form, the CDR3 reads TGTGCCAGCAGCTTTAGCGGGGTAGATACGCAGTATTTT. This translates into CASSFSGVDTQYF.

This chain joins TRBV7-8 and TRBJ2-1, with 7 nucleotides matching TRBD2. Germline V lookup: CDR1 SGHVS, CDR2 FQNEAQ. The CDR3 runs to 17 residues. Trimming removed 3 bases from V and 0 bases from J; junction bases left unmatched: 8. The CDR3 spells CASSLFQRGSSYNEQFF. The CDR3 DNA is TGTGCCAGCAGCTTGTTCCAGCGGGGATCCTCCTACAATGAGCAGTTCTTC.

The chain recombines TRBV4-1 with TRBJ1-2; tentatively, D is TRBD1 (6 bases). The germline V and J ends were trimmed by 6 bases and 8 bases, with 19 bases remaining between them. Germline V gene lookup returns CDR1 MGHRA and CDR2 YSYEKL. This CDR3 has 14 amino acids. The CDR3 protein is CASRPQGVAGGYTF. The CDR3 DNA reads TGCGCCAGCAGGCCACAGGGTGTGGCGGGCGGCTACACCTTC.

The chain uses TRBV4-3 and TRBJ2-7; 10 bases are a match to TRBD2. Per the germline V gene, CDR1 is LGHNA and CDR2 is YSLEER. This CDR3 has 14 amino acids. V was pared by 0 bases and J by 9 bases, with 5 bases of the junction left unmatched. The CDR3: CASSQELAGALQYF. The CDR3 coding sequence is TGCGCCAGCAGCCAAGAGCTAGCGGGAGCATTGCAGTACTTC.

As concerns this clone: At the DNA level, this CDR3 is encoded by other sequences in the same sample as well. The V call is TRBV6-5, the J call TRBJ2-1; D gene ambiguous. The CDR3 has 15 amino acids. Per the germline V gene, CDR1 is MNHEY and CDR2 is SVGAGI. Trimming shortened V by 2 bases and J by 0 bases, and 8 bases separated the two germline ends. The CDR3 sequence is CASSYHPSSYNEQFF. The CDR3 nucleotides read TGTGCCAGCAGTTACCACCCCAGCTCCTACAATGAGCAGTTCTTC.

The rearrangement uses TRBV4-1 and TRBJ1-5, with 9 nucleotides matching TRBD1. This CDR3 comprises 15 residues. CDR1 and CDR2 from the germline V gene are MGHRA and YSYEKL. V lost 6 bases and J lost 6; bases outside the gene matches: 9. The CDR3 DNA reads as TGCGCCAGCAGTCGGTCCGGGACAGGGACTCAGCCCCAGCATTTT. Protein sequence: CASSRSGTGTQPQHF.

This clone has a single count. V gene TRBV11-2 combines with J gene TRBJ2-1, with a tentative D call TRBD1 (5 bases). The CDR3 has 14 residues. The germline V gene has CDR1 SGHAT and CDR2 FQNNGV. The V end lost 8 bases, the J end lost 8 bases, and 19 bases lay between the germline ends. The CDR3 sequence: CASGESLTDHEQFF. Here the CDR3 DNA reads TGTGCCAGCGGCGAATCTCTGACAGACCATGAGCAGTTCTTC.

This chain uses TRBV7-9 with TRBJ2-3; 7 bases agree with TRBD2. The CDR3 totals 17 residues. Losses at the gene ends were 4 bases for V and 2 bases for J; bases not matched to a gene: 12. The germline V gene encodes CDR1 SEHNR and CDR2 FQNEAQ (reference sequence). In DNA, the CDR3 is TGTGCCAGCAGCTCCAGACTAGCAGACGGAAACACAGATACGCAGTATTTT. Translating gives CASSSRLADGNTDTQYF.

The genes are TRBV4-2 and TRBJ2-7; 10 nucleotides align to TRBD2. Germline-derived CDR1 and CDR2 are LGHNA and YNFKEQ. V gave up 3 bases and J gave up 7 bases; unmatched junction bases: 9. The CDR3 loop spans 15 amino acids. The CDR3 sequence is CASSQLAGVIREQYF. The CDR3 coding sequence is TGTGCCAGCAGCCAGCTAGCGGGAGTAATTCGGGAGCAGTACTTC.

This chain uses TRBV11-2 with TRBJ2-3; 7 bases match TRBD2. Germline-derived CDR1 and CDR2 are SGHAT and FQNNGV. With 5 bases clipped from V and 8 bases from J, the junction kept 10 bases outside the gene matches. The CDR3 runs 14 residues. This CDR3 reads CASSVLAESGTQYF. The CDR3 region has the DNA TGTGCCAGCAGCGTCCTAGCGGAGTCGGGTACGCAGTATTTT.

The chain uses TRBV19 and TRBJ1-1; 8 bases map to TRBD1. This CDR3 spans 18 amino acids. V shed 7 bases and J 1 base; nucleotides not matched to a gene: 17. Germline V CDR1 and CDR2: LNHDA, SQIVND (reference sequence). CDR3 sequence reads: CASTDRGPVLIPNTEAFF. CDR3 in DNA: TGTGCCAGTACCGACAGGGGCCCCGTCCTGATTCCGAACACTGAAGCTTTCTTT. The variable domain in full, completed from reference TRBV19 and TRBJ1-1, reads DGGITQSPKYLFRKEGQNVTLSCEQNLNHDAMYWYRQDPGQGLRLIYYSQIVNDFQKGDIAEGYSVSREKKESFPLTVTSAQKNPTAFYLCASTDRGPVLIPNTEAFFGQGTRLTVV.

The chain combines TRBV10-3 with TRBJ2-5; maybe TRBD1 (6 bases). The CDR3 consists of 11 residues. Per the germline V gene, CDR1 is ENHRY and CDR2 is SYGVKD. Between the trimmed V and J ends, which lost 8 bases and 5 bases, there was a span of 9 bases. The CDR3 sequence is CAIGGAETQYF. DNA of the CDR3: TGTGCCATCGGGGGCGCGGAGACCCAGTACTTC.

The chain joins TRBV28 to TRBJ1-1; D may be TRBD1 (5 bases). This CDR3 contains 11 residues. Trimming shortened V by 5 bases and J by 7 bases, and 8 bases separated the two germline ends. Per the germline V gene, CDR1 is MDHEN and CDR2 is SYDVKM. The CDR3 nucleotides are TGTGCCAGCAGTCGACAGCTTGAAGCTTTCTTT. Its translation: CASSRQLEAFF.

The chain recombines TRBV27 with TRBJ2-2; TRBD2 aligns across 8 bases. The CDR3 runs 14 residues. J gave up 6 bases and V 7 bases, and 7 bases lay outside the gene matches. CDR1 MNHEY and CDR2 SMNVEV come from the germline V gene (reference sequence). CDR3 protein: CASNERESPGELFF. The CDR3 bases are TGTGCCAGCAACGAGCGGGAGAGCCCCGGGGAGCTGTTTTTT.

This chain joins TRBV11-1 and TRBJ2-7, with 11 positions matching TRBD2. Germline lookup yields CDR1 SGHAT and CDR2 FQDESV (reference sequence). This CDR3 is built from 14 residues. J was trimmed by 4 bases and V by 2 bases; bases with no gene match: 1. CDR3 nucleotide sequence: TGTGCCAGCAGCTTACTAGCGGGAGGTTACGAGCAGTACTTC. Translating gives CASSLLAGGYEQYF.

The gene calls are TRBV6-6 and TRBJ2-7; the D gene is possibly TRBD1 (5 bases). The CDR3 consists of 13 residues. Germline CDR1 is MNHNY and CDR2 is SVGAGI (reference sequence). The V end lost 5 bases, the J end lost 1 base, and 9 bases lay between the germline ends. The chain's CDR3 is CASSRDRSYEQYF. The CDR3 DNA follows: TGTGCCAGCAGTAGAGACAGATCCTACGAGCAGTACTTC.